By proportion, the clone carrying this T cell receptor (delta chain) is large. TCRdb reprocessed the reads using CATT. The repertoire consists of some 3,300 delta-chain clones, with about 3% occurring once and the leading ten covering approximately 5.9%. Losses at the gene ends were 3 bases for V and 1 base for J; bases not matched to a gene: 10. The germline gives CDR1 GEAIGNYY, CDR2 EKD. This CDR3 spans 17 amino acids. These data come from a study of gamma-delta chains in newborns, infants, children. Study-level information: Microbial exposure reportedly drives polyclonal innate γδ T cell expansion after birth.

The origin of this receptor is a child who was a newborn, infant or young child, either healthy, febrile or measles-vaccinated (not recorded which). The chain carries TRDV2 and TRDJ1; the match to TRDD3 covers 10 bases. Material: blood. The CDR3, as DNA: TGTGCCTGTGACCCCGTACGACTGGGGGATTTCACCGATAAACTCATCTTT. Translation: CACDPVRLGDFTDKLIF.